This T cell receptor (beta chain) is from a study of blood T cell repertoires in COVID-19. In the study overall: Samples of COVID-19 (acute and convalescent) were obtained from the United States, Italy and Spain. T cells, B-cell-depleted T cells, or PBMCs supplied cDNA or gDNA.

Profiled with immunoSEQ multiplex PCR; TCRdb holds only in-frame clones, not every one. The data hold 65,000 to 80,000 clones, with 84% observed a single time. With V trimmed by 5 bases and J by 2 bases, 14 bases remained unmatched. The CDR3 runs 18 residues. The germline gives CDR1 SGDLS, CDR2 YYNGEE. The genes are TRBV9 and TRBJ2-4; 9 nucleotides agree with TRBD2. Sequenced: peripheral blood. This TCR came from a human donor in a cohort sampled during active COVID-19. CDR3 coding DNA: TGTGCCAGCAGTCAAAGAGGGTCTAGCGGGAAGACCAAAAACATTCAGTACTTC. As protein: CASSQRGSSGKTKNIQYF.